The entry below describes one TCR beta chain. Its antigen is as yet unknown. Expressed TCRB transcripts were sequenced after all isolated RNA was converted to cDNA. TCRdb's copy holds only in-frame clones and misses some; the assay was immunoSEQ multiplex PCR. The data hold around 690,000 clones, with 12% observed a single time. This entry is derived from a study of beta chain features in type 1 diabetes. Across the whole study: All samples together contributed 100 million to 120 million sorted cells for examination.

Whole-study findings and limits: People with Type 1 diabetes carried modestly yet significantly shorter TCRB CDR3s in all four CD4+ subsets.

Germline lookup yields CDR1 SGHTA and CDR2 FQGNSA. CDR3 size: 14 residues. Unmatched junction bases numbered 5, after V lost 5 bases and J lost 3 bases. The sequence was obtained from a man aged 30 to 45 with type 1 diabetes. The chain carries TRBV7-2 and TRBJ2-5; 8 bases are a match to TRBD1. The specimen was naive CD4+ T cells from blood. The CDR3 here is CASSPGQGKETQYF. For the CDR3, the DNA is TGTGCCAGCAGCCCCGGACAGGGAAAAGAGACCCAGTACTTC.